These 21 T cell receptor beta chains came from one sample sequenced in a study of T cell repertoires in cytomegalovirus infection. These receptors have no identified antigens. Using its own MiXCR run on the reads, TCRdb lists one record per CDR3 protein. Of about half a million distinct CDR3 sequences listed, around 35% are singletons. The source was cultured PBMCs, collected from culture after CMV antigen stimulation. These receptors all come from a human donor in good health (CMV status not recorded). Some clones in this sample may be carry-over from other donors' samples.

The CDR3 loop is CASSFGHLGPSETYNEQFF. DNA for the CDR3: TGCGCCAGCAGCTTCGGGCATCTGGGGCCCTCCGAGACCTACAATGAGCAGTTCTTC. The V call is TRBV5-1, the J call TRBJ2-1; a weak D match, TRBD1 (5 bases). The CDR3 consists of 19 residues. Per germline, CDR1 SGHRS and CDR2 YFSETQ. V lost 2 bases and J lost 2, with 23 bases in between.

This chain uses TRBV2 with TRBJ2-3; D is perhaps TRBD2 (5 bases). Trimming pared 2 bases from V and 4 bases from J, leaving 10 bases between. This CDR3 has 14 residues. CDR1 is SNHLY and CDR2 is FYNNEI in the germline V gene. The CDR3 region has the DNA TGTGCCAGCAGTGAAAGCGGACGGGCAGATACGCAGTATTTT. It yields the protein CASSESGRADTQYF.

J is TRBJ1-1 and V is TRBV20-1, with 9 bases matching TRBD1. V lost 6 bases, J lost 2 bases, and 4 bases stayed unmatched. The CDR3 covers 13 residues. Germline CDR1 reads DFQATT; CDR2 reads SNEGSKA (reference sequence). CDR3 sequence (DNA): TGCAGTGCCCCGGGACAGGGCAACACTGAAGCTTTCTTT. Translated, it gives CSAPGQGNTEAFF.

The chain links TRBV19 to TRBJ1-1; 10 bases align to TRBD1. CDR3 length: 14 amino acids. The V gene end was trimmed by 6 bases and the J gene end by 6 bases; junction bases not matched to a gene: 7. Germline V gene lookup returns CDR1 LNHDA and CDR2 SQIVND (reference sequence). The CDR3 coding sequence is TGTGCCAGTAGCCCGGACAGGGGGGGCGCTGAAGCTTTCTTT. This translates into CASSPDRGGAEAFF.

This sequence joins TRBV7-9 and TRBJ2-3; 11 bases are a match to TRBD2. V dropped 1 base and J dropped 2; count of bases not matched to a gene: 11. The germline V gene encodes CDR1 SEHNR and CDR2 FQNEAQ (reference sequence). The CDR3 contains 19 residues. CDR3 in DNA: TGTGCCAGCAGCTTAGTTACTAGCGGGAGAGTACGAGACACAGATACGCAGTATTTT. Protein: CASSLVTSGRVRDTDTQYF. Full variable domain (outside the CDR3, taken from reference TRBV7-9 and TRBJ2-3): DTGVSQNPRHKITKRGQNVTFRCDPISEHNRLYWYRQTLGQGPEFLTYFQNEAQLEKSRLLSDRFSAERPKGSFSTLEIQRTEQGDSAMYLCASSLVTSGRVRDTDTQYFGPGTRLTVL.

This sequence joins TRBV11-3 and TRBJ2-5; TRBD1 aligns across 8 bases. CDR1 is SGHNT, CDR2 YENEEA, per germline. CDR3 length: 15 residues. Trimming at V came to 5 bases and at J to 5 bases, leaving 10 bases not matched to a gene. CDR3 sequence reads: CASSGGTGGGETQYF. For the CDR3, the DNA is TGTGCCAGCAGCGGCGGGACAGGCGGAGGGGAGACCCAGTACTTC.

The rearrangement joins TRBV25-1 to TRBJ2-1; D not certain. V was cut by 4 bases and J by 6 bases, with 7 bases left in between. CDR1 MGHDK and CDR2 SYGVNS come from the germline V gene. The CDR3 runs 12 residues. CDR3 DNA sequence: TGTGCCAGCAGTGGACAAGTCAATGAGCAGTTCTTC. Protein sequence: CASSGQVNEQFF.

This clonotype has only one observation. The chain couples TRBV20-1 to TRBJ1-4, with 8 bases identical to TRBD1. V shed 6 bases and J 12 bases; nucleotides not matched to a gene: 12. The CDR3 has 13 residues. Germline CDR1 reads DFQATT; CDR2 reads SNEGSKA (reference sequence). CDR3 nucleotides: TGCAGTGCGAACCGACAGGGGACGGGTGAACTGTTTTTT. Translated: CSANRQGTGELFF.

This clonotype was observed a few times. The chain has TRBV7-9 and TRBJ2-7, with D possibly TRBD2 on 5 matching bases. With 2 bases removed from V and 6 bases from J, the gap between germline ends came to 14 bases. The CDR3 loop spans 14 amino acids. The germline gives CDR1 SEHNR, CDR2 FQNEAQ (reference sequence). This CDR3 is CASSLPGGRSEQYF. In DNA, the CDR3 is TGTGCCAGCAGCTTACCTGGCGGGCGGAGCGAGCAGTACTTC.

The genes are TRBV6-2 or TRBV6-3 and TRBJ1-1, with D hard to call. CDR1 is MNHEY, CDR2 SVGEGT, per germline. The CDR3 runs to 14 residues. The V end lost 10 bases, the J end lost 2 bases, and 17 bases lay between the germline ends. The chain's CDR3 is CATYFTGINTEAFF. In nucleotides, the CDR3 is TGTGCCACCTACTTCACGGGGATTAACACTGAAGCTTTCTTT.

The V call is TRBV7-6, the J call TRBJ2-7, with D maybe TRBD2 (5 bases). Germline V gene lookup returns CDR1 SGHVS and CDR2 FNYEAQ. With 4 bases removed from V and 2 bases from J, the gap between germline ends came to 30 bases. The CDR3 spans 20 residues. This CDR3 is CASSSLMGDPPRPLTYEQYF. The CDR3 DNA reads TGTGCCAGCAGCTCCCTAATGGGAGACCCCCCTCGCCCTCTAACCTACGAGCAGTACTTC.

On this clonotype itself: A much bigger clone sits one base away, suggesting this may be a read error. This chain uses TRBV7-2 with TRBJ2-7; 8 nucleotides match TRBD1. Germline CDR1 and CDR2: SGHTA and FQGNSA. This CDR3 has 15 residues. In nucleotides, the CDR3 is TGTGCCAGCAGCCGAAATGGACAGGGATCGTCCGAGCAGCACTTC. Protein: CASSRNGQGSSEQHF.

This chain uses TRBV4-1 with TRBJ2-5; maybe TRBD1 (6 bases). CDR1 and CDR2 from the germline V gene are MGHRA and YSYEKL. CDR3 length equals 15 residues. V was clipped by 3 bases and J by 9 bases, with 20 bases between them. CDR3 in amino acids: CASSQEEWAGAAQYF. As DNA, the CDR3 is TGCGCCAGCAGCCAGGAAGAGTGGGCAGGGGCGGCCCAGTACTTC.

This clonotype was seen a few times. The junction departs from germline at one end; a sequencing error may be responsible. This chain connects TRBV4-1 to TRBJ2-1, with TRBD1 matching over 8 bases. This CDR3 has 20 amino acids. Per the germline V gene, CDR1 is MGHRA and CDR2 is YSYEKL. The CDR3 bases are TGTGCCAGCAGCCAAGATCCGGGGACAGGAGGCCTTGGCTCCTACAATGAGCAGTTCTTC. It yields the protein CASSQDPGTGGLGSYNEQFF.

This sequence joins TRBV12-3 or TRBV12-4 and TRBJ2-2; TRBD1 matches at 8 bases. This CDR3 spans 15 amino acids. With 2 bases clipped from V and 4 bases from J, the junction kept 3 bases outside the gene matches. CDR3 residues: CASSLRTGSTGELFF. For the CDR3, the DNA is TGTGCCAGCAGTTTAAGGACAGGGTCCACCGGGGAGCTGTTTTTT.

In its sample, this clonotype was seen a few times. The V call is TRBV12-3 or TRBV12-4, the J call TRBJ1-1, with D tentatively TRBD1 (6 bases). The CDR3 has 12 amino acids. Trimming took 7 bases from V and 4 from J, leaving 10 bases between them. The CDR3 coding sequence is TGTGCCAGCATGGGGGGCGGCACTGAAGCTTTCTTT. The encoded protein is CASMGGGTEAFF.

The chain couples TRBV27 to TRBJ2-7, with D hard to call. This CDR3 region has 10 residues. Trimming stripped 5 bases from V and 4 bases from J, with 3 bases between. CDR1 is MNHEY and CDR2 is SMNVEV in the germline V gene (reference sequence). In DNA, the CDR3 is TGTGCCAGCAGTGGATACGAGCAGTACGTC. As protein: CASSGYEQYV.

The V gene is TRBV15, the J gene TRBJ1-1; D gene uncertain. The V end was cut by 0 bases, the J end by 9 bases, with 14 bases between. The germline CDR1 and CDR2 sequences are LNHNV and YYDKDF (reference sequence). This CDR3 spans 14 amino acids. CDR3 coding DNA: TGTGCCACCAGCAGAGATGTTAAGGCAGGAAAAGCTTTCTTT. Translating gives CATSRDVKAGKAFF.

This clonotype has only a few counts. The chain recombines TRBV12-3 or TRBV12-4 with TRBJ2-2; the D gene is possibly TRBD2 (5 bases). Deletions cut 5 bases from V and 1 base from J, with 17 bases between. There are 17 residues in the CDR3. The chain's CDR3 is CASSPLRDSKNTGELFF. For the CDR3, the DNA is TGTGCCAGCAGTCCCTTGAGGGATTCCAAGAACACCGGGGAGCTGTTTTTT.

V and J are TRBV7-9 and TRBJ1-1, with 8 bases aligning to TRBD1. The CDR3 runs to 14 residues. J was trimmed by 3 bases and V by 5 bases; bases with no gene match: 5. The germline CDR1 and CDR2 sequences are SEHNR and FQNEAQ (reference sequence). The chain's CDR3 is CASSRTGTDTEAFF. CDR3 in DNA: TGTGCCAGCAGCCGGACAGGGACAGACACTGAAGCTTTCTTT.

The chain is built from TRBV9 and TRBJ2-2; tentatively, D is TRBD1 (5 bases). Germline CDR1 reads SGDLS; CDR2 reads YYNGEE. Trimming left V 2 bases short and J 4 bases short, with 9 bases between. This CDR3 contains 14 residues. The CDR3 DNA follows: TGTGCCAGCAGCGTGGAAGGGGTCACCGGGGAGCTGTTTTTT. Translating it yields CASSVEGVTGELFF.